The clone carrying this T cell receptor (beta chain) turned up a few times. Its antigen remains unidentified. TCRdb reprocessed the RT-PCR reads via MiXCR and lists one record per CDR3 protein. Of about 780,000 distinct CDR3 sequences in the sample, approximately 17% were seen once. The data originate from a study of response to subunit inactivated influenza vaccine. The CDR3 loop spans 14 amino acids. Germline CDR1 reads DFQATT; CDR2 reads SNEGSKA (reference sequence). Between the trimmed V and J ends, which lost 3 bases and 1 base, there was a span of 12 bases. The study, taken as a whole, reports: Few new T cells, the authors suggested, are recruited by each seasonal influenza vaccination.

V usage is TRBV20-1 and J usage is TRBJ1-1; D unclear. The receptor comes from a man aged 50 to 59 who received an inactivated influenza vaccine. The specimen was PBMCs from blood, collected more than 4 days after vaccination. Written as DNA, the CDR3 is TGCAGTGCTAGCCCACAGCGGGCGAACACTGAAGCTTTCTTT. This gives the protein CSASPQRANTEAFF.